These 11 T cell receptor beta chains were sequenced from one sample in a study of T cell repertoires in cytomegalovirus infection. For these TCRs, the target antigens are not known. MiXCR was run by TCRdb on the reads, yielding one entry per CDR3 protein. The sample lists hundreds of thousands of distinct CDR3 sequences; approximately 32% were seen once. The sample in question was cultured CD8+ T cells from PBMCs, obtained from culture after CMV antigen stimulation. These receptors originate from a human donor in good health (CMV status not recorded). Some clones in this sample may be carry-over from other donors' samples.

V usage is TRBV7-3 and J usage is TRBJ2-2; D possibly corresponds to TRBD1 (7 bases). Per germline, CDR1 SGHTA and CDR2 FQGTGA. This CDR3 is built from 15 residues. The V end lost 6 bases, the J end lost 3 bases, and 14 bases lay between the germline ends. The CDR3 spells CASSSDREDTGELFF. Written as DNA, the CDR3 is TGTGCCAGCAGTTCCGACAGGGAGGACACCGGGGAGCTGTTTTTT.

V is TRBV28 and J is TRBJ1-2; 7 bases are shared with TRBD1. The CDR3 loop spans 16 amino acids. Germline assignment: CDR1 MDHEN and CDR2 SYDVKM. V shed 1 base and J 5 bases; nucleotides not matched to a gene: 10. The chain's CDR3 is CASSLYPGQDPYGYTF. In DNA, the CDR3 is TGTGCCAGCAGTTTATACCCCGGACAGGACCCGTATGGCTACACCTTC.

The V gene is TRBV19, the J gene TRBJ2-1, with 12 bases identical to TRBD2. Trimming cost V 4 bases and J 6 bases; bases outside gene matches: 13. The CDR3 is 18 amino acids. CDR1 and CDR2 (germline): LNHDA, SQIVND (reference sequence). The CDR3 sequence: CASSKLTLAGGPPNEQFF. CDR3 DNA sequence: TGTGCCAGTAGTAAACTAACGCTAGCGGGGGGGCCACCCAATGAGCAGTTCTTC.

This clonotype was seen at least ten times. The chain recombines TRBV12-3 or TRBV12-4 with TRBJ1-4; no reliable D call. The CDR3 contains 14 residues. Between the trimmed V and J ends, which lost 2 bases and 5 bases, there was a span of 9 bases. The CDR3 nucleotides are TGTGCCAGCAGTTTATCGGGGAACAATGAAAAACTGTTTTTT. This codes for CASSLSGNNEKLFF.

This clonotype has more than one count but fewer than ten. The rearrangement joins TRBV5-5 to TRBJ2-3, with 9 bases identical to TRBD1. Germline-derived CDR1 and CDR2 are SGHKS and YYEKEE (reference sequence). This CDR3 contains 15 residues. V lost 4 bases to trimming and J lost 1 base; unmatched junction nucleotides: 4. CDR3 DNA sequence: TGTGCCAGCAGCGTGGGACAGGGACGCACAGATACGCAGTATTTT. Translation: CASSVGQGRTDTQYF.

The V gene is TRBV5-6, the J gene TRBJ1-5; D is possibly TRBD1 (5 bases). V was trimmed by 4 bases and J by 3 bases, leaving 17 bases between them. The CDR3 spans 16 residues. Germline CDR1 and CDR2: SGHDT and YYEEEE. The CDR3 DNA is TGTGCCAGCAGCCGCCTCCCCGGGGGAGTCAATCAGCCCCAGCATTTT. It encodes CASSRLPGGVNQPQHF.

Note on this clonotype: A read error may account for a junction end that differs from germline. The rearrangement joins TRBV27 to TRBJ1-1; D gene unclear. Germline V lookup: CDR1 MNHEY, CDR2 SMNVEV (reference sequence). The CDR3 loop spans 12 amino acids. CDR3 sequence: CASKRVNAEAFF. CDR3 sequence (DNA): TGTGCCAGCAAAAGGGTGAACGCTGAAGCTTTCTTT.

The CDR3 here is CASSLKLTYNEQFF. The CDR3 region has the DNA TGTGCCAGCAGCTTGAAACTGACCTACAATGAGCAGTTCTTC. The chain carries TRBV7-9 and TRBJ2-1; D remains ambiguous. CDR3 length equals 14 residues. Germline loops: CDR1 SEHNR, CDR2 FQNEAQ (reference sequence). V was clipped by 3 bases and J by 2 bases, with 8 bases between them.

This chain uses TRBV7-9 with TRBJ1-3; D is possibly TRBD1 (5 bases). The germline V and J ends were trimmed by 7 bases and 1 base, with 14 bases remaining between them. Germline lookup yields CDR1 SEHNR and CDR2 FQNEAQ (reference sequence). This CDR3 spans 15 amino acids. Here the CDR3 DNA reads TGTGCCAGCATCCCGGGGGAAAGATCTGGAAACACCATATATTTT. Protein product: CASIPGERSGNTIYF.

This clonotype was observed a few times. This CDR3 reads CATGSYNEQFF. The CDR3 DNA follows: TGTGCCACCGGTAGCTACAATGAGCAGTTCTTC. The rearrangement links TRBV24-1 to TRBJ2-1, with unresolved D. From germline, CDR1 is KGHDR and CDR2 SFDVKD. Trimming removed 9 bases from V and 3 bases from J, with 5 bases in between. This CDR3 comprises 11 residues.

Many counts were recorded for this clonotype. This chain links TRBV6-1 with TRBJ2-3; no reliable D call. Per germline, CDR1 MNHNS and CDR2 SASEGT. CDR3 size: 15 residues. V gave up 5 bases and J gave up 1 base, with 13 bases separating them. In DNA, the CDR3 is TGTGCCAGCAGTCGGACGTCTATCCGCACAGATACGCAGTATTTT. It specifies CASSRTSIRTDTQYF.